A single T cell receptor (beta chain) is shown here with its context. The antigen this receptor binds is unknown. No base qualities exist here, and no much larger clone lies one base off it. The time point label here, explained by the study, means: around 25 months on ibrutinib. Roughly 2.2 micrograms of genomic DNA were extracted from cryopreserved PBMCs for TCR beta library preparation. Longitudinal blood samples from CLL patients on ibrutinib monotherapy were analyzed using high-throughput TCR beta sequencing. The patients took part in an open-label, single-center phase 2 trial of ibrutinib monotherapy. CDR1 and CDR2 were assigned from the germline V gene as SGHRS and YFSETQ. The V end gives up 0 bases and the J end 4 bases, leaving 0 bases in the junction not matched to a gene. The CDR3 covers 13 residues, taking in both the cysteine and the phenylalanine. The sequence is cut down to CDR3 DNA, 39 bases in frame from base 1.

This sample stems from a study of cytotoxic CD8 clonotypes in ibrutinib-treated CLL listed by TCRdb under 2021. A note on the overall study: The cohort included approximately 15 treatment-naive and roughly ten relapsed/refractory patients; around 18 were IGHV unmutated. Responses were partial in some 24 patients and complete in 2; after median about 63 months follow-up, roughly 14 stayed in remission and 12 progressed. Response samples were obtained after a median of around 11 months of treatment, with a range of about 6 to 40 months. An average of around 250,000 productive templates and approximately 91,000 productive rearrangements was obtained per sample. Longitudinal samples were available for 26 of the 86 trial participants. Cryopreserved peripheral blood mononuclear cells were obtained before treatment, at response, and at either sustained remission or disease progression. Every sample from remission and from progressive disease was obtained while the patients were still on ibrutinib. Results and caveats for the whole study, not just this receptor: At baseline, clonality was higher than in age-matched healthy donors and showed a strong correlation with circulating CD8+ T-cell counts. Public clonotypes were rare and either shrank or stayed stable during treatment, and the rise in clonality at ibrutinib response reflected expansion of private clonotypes. Clonality rose at ibrutinib response, remained stable during sustained remission, and dropped back toward baseline at progression. Lymph node repertoires were not examined, and the timing of sampling was not matched between patients in sustained remission and those whose disease progressed.

On a MiSeq, deep resolution sequencing aimed for a depth between 1 in 1 million and 1 in 200,000 T cells, with each clonotype covered approximately 9.2x on average. TCR beta libraries were generated with the immunoSEQ hsTCRB Kit. The source study handled its data this way. The data were analyzed with ImmunoSEQ Analyzer and ImmunoSEQ Data Assistant, and V, D and J gene assignments followed IMGT definitions. Clonality was computed as one minus normalized Shannon entropy of productive rearrangement frequencies, ranging from 0 to 1. Public clonotype analysis was restricted to overrepresented clonotypes comprising at least 0.05% of each patient's repertoire. Repertoires from 10 to 15 age-matched healthy donors in immuneACCESS were used as clonality controls. The immuneACCESS repertoire file appears here via TCRdb, limited to in-frame rearrangements. These files lack a portion of the clones; in checked studies, under half of the deficit traces to unresolved V genes, and the cause of the others is not known. That table is the source of V, J and clone size, and D and trimming were worked out from the DNA. The sample table shows some 47,000 clones, and more than 55% are seen once. The ten most abundant clones make up around 30% of the sample.

The sequence is built from TRBV5-1 and TRBJ1-1; 7 bases in the junction line up with TRBD1. The sample here was PBMCs, taken after 24 months of ibrutinib treatment. The sequence derives from a human donor with chronic lymphocytic leukemia. The CDR3 amino acid sequence is: CASSLDRGTEAFF. In nucleotides, the sequence is TGCGCCAGCAGCTTGGACAGGGGCACTGAAGCTTTCTTT. Where the CDR3 stops, the reference TRBV5-1 and TRBJ1-1 genes take over; the full variable domain is KAGVTQTPRYLIKTRGQQVTLSCSPISGHRSVSWYQQTPGQGLQFLFEYFSETQRNKGNFPGRFSGRQFSNSRSEMNVSTLELGDSALYLCASSLDRGTEAFFGQGTRLTVV.